This T cell receptor beta chain emerged from a study of vaccination and CD4 T cells after COVID-19. Study background: Post-vaccine sample collection happened at a median of 72 days after dose two, ranging 14 to 241. Cells were stimulated with overlapping spike peptide pools from SARS-CoV-2, HCoV-NL63, HCoV-OC43 and HCoV-229E.

The study sequenced cultured CD4+ T cell DNA using the Oncomine TCR Beta short-read assay. TCRdb itself ran the PCR reads through MiXCR, one entry per CDR3 protein. The table includes around 13,000 distinct CDR3 sequences, about 56% detected once. Treatment meaning: roughly 10-day PBMC culture with coronavirus spike peptide pools or control peptides (ViraFEST assay). ViraFEST grew antigen-specific T cells using peptide pools, then sequenced TCRs. When approximately 10 days of culture had elapsed, CD4+ T cells were isolated by negative selection. This clonotype was observed a single time. Its specificity is unknown. V lost 1 base and J lost 6, with 12 bases in between. Germline CDR1 SGHTA, CDR2 FQGNSA. The CDR3 spans 14 residues.

This TCR was recovered from a human donor who had recovered from COVID-19. The chain combines TRBV7-2 with TRBJ1-1, with no clear D. The specimen comprised CD4+ T cells from blood, cultured in vitro, sampled before SARS-CoV-2 vaccination. CDR3 nucleotide sequence: TGTGCCAGCAGCTTAGTCGGAAAAAGGGCTGAAGCTTTCTTT. Amino acid sequence: CASSLVGKRAEAFF.